This T cell receptor beta chain was identified during a study of patients and donors after allogeneic stem cell transplantation. This clonotype was seen a handful of times. MiXCR was run by TCRdb on the RT-PCR reads, yielding one entry per CDR3 protein. Of some 960,000 distinct CDR3 sequences listed, approximately 19% are singletons. Trimming took off 6 bases at V and 4 bases at J, with 9 bases between the two ends. The germline V gene encodes CDR1 DFQATT and CDR2 SNEGSKA (reference sequence). The length of the CDR3 is 11 residues. This receptor was taken from a human donor who was either an allogeneic HSCT recipient or a stem cell or donor lymphocyte infusion donor (not recorded which). It is not recorded whose cells these are; they may come from a transplant donor. The chain joins TRBV20-1 to TRBJ1-2; D is perhaps TRBD1 (6 bases). Sequenced: blood, either unsorted or a sorted T cell fraction (not recorded which). CDR3 in amino acids: CSAQGAYGYTF. The CDR3, as DNA: TGCAGTGCACAGGGCGCCTATGGCTACACCTTC.